This T cell receptor (beta chain) was retrieved from a study of PD-L1 blockade in urothelial cancer. V was clipped by 2 bases and J by 6 bases; unmatched bases: 4. Germline lookup yields CDR1 SGHKS and CDR2 YYEKEE (reference sequence). The CDR3 is 13 residues long. Study findings and constraints: Enhanced expansion of tumor-associated blood clones at 3 weeks characterized durable-benefit patients.

Measured with immunoSEQ multiplex PCR; TCRdb has only the in-frame clones, and not every one. This sample carries under 120,000 clones, around 85% of them seen once, and the ten largest clones take 2% to 3%. This clone was seen once. Its antigen is still unknown. This chain connects TRBV5-5 to TRBJ1-2; the match to TRBD1 covers 7 bases. This specimen consisted of PBMCs, obtained around atezolizumab (anti-PD-L1) treatment. The receptor comes from a man between 45 and 60 years old with urothelial cancer. CDR3 in DNA: TGTGCCAGCAGCTTTCCCACAGGGGATGGCTACACCTTC. Amino acids: CASSFPTGDGYTF.